Listed here are 31 T cell receptor beta chains from one sample, sequenced in a study of blood T cell repertoires in COVID-19. The protocol was immunoSEQ multiplex PCR, while the TCRdb copy is restricted to in-frame clones and leaves out a portion. The repertoire holds fewer than 150,000 clones, with over 70% as singletons. The sample comprised peripheral blood. The receptors derive from an elderly man with acute or convalescent COVID-19.

The V call is TRBV18, the J call TRBJ2-7; D might be TRBD1 (5 bases). The CDR3 length is 15 residues. V was pared by 3 bases and J by 1 base, with 13 bases between. Germline V gene sequence: CDR1 KGHSH, CDR2 LQKENI. The DNA of the CDR3 is TGTGCCAGCTCACCCAGCTCCAGGGAATCCTACGAGCAGTACTTC. Translated, it gives CASSPSSRESYEQYF.

The V call is TRBV6-1, the J call TRBJ1-6, with 9 bases lining up with TRBD1. The CDR3 runs to 17 residues. Germline CDR1 is MNHNS and CDR2 is SASEGT. V gave up 2 bases and J gave up 9 bases; unmatched junction bases: 11. CDR3 in amino acids: CASSERTGDLFISPLHF. CDR3 DNA: TGTGCCAGCAGTGAACGGACAGGGGACCTTTTTATTTCACCCCTCCACTTT.

This rearrangement joins TRBV5-6 to TRBJ1-4, with a tentative D call TRBD1 (6 bases). The V and J ends lost 3 bases and 4 bases respectively, with 16 bases between them. This CDR3 has 16 amino acids. Germline CDR1 and CDR2: SGHDT and YYEEEE. The CDR3 DNA sequence: TGTGCCAGCAGCTGGGGGCCGCGAAGTAGTAATGAAAAACTGTTTTTT. It codes for CASSWGPRSSNEKLFF. Drawing the rest from reference TRBV5-6 and TRBJ1-4, the complete variable domain is DAGVTQSPTHLIKTRGQQVTLRCSPKSGHDTVSWYQQALGQGPQFIFQYYEEEERQRGNFPDRFSGHQFPNYSSELNVNALLLGDSALYLCASSWGPRSSNEKLFFGSGTQLSVL.

The DNA for the CDR3 is TGTGCCAGCAGCCAAACCGGGACAAGGGACAATGAGCAGTTCTTC. This encodes CASSQTGTRDNEQFF. This chain links TRBV4-2 with TRBJ2-1; D may be TRBD1 (6 bases). This CDR3 is built from 15 residues. Trimming pared 2 bases from V and 5 bases from J, leaving 13 bases between. Germline V gene lookup returns CDR1 LGHNA and CDR2 YNFKEQ.

The CDR3 coding sequence is TGTGCCAGCAGTCGGTACCGCGTCACAGATACGCAGTATTTT. Translation: CASSRYRVTDTQYF. The V gene is TRBV27, the J gene TRBJ2-3, with D unresolved. Germline CDR1 reads MNHEY; CDR2 reads SMNVEV (reference sequence). The length of the CDR3 is 14 residues. Between the trimmed V and J ends, which lost 5 bases and 2 bases, there was a span of 11 bases.

This rearrangement joins TRBV4-1 to TRBJ2-5, with D tentatively TRBD1 (6 bases). The germline gives CDR1 MGHRA, CDR2 YSYEKL. The CDR3 length is 16 residues. With 4 bases removed from V and 1 base from J, the gap between germline ends came to 16 bases. CDR3 amino acids: CASSLGSTGRQETQYF. The CDR3 bases are TGCGCCAGCAGCCTAGGATCGACAGGACGCCAAGAGACCCAGTACTTC.

The rearrangement links TRBV10-3 to TRBJ2-3; D perhaps matches TRBD2 (6 bases). Trimming shortened V by 10 bases and J by 1 base, and 18 bases separated the two germline ends. Looked up from germline, CDR1 is ENHRY and CDR2 is SYGVKD. The CDR3 is 15 amino acids. CDR3 sequence reads: CATLGGNYGTDTQYF. The CDR3 DNA reads as TGTGCCACCTTGGGGGGAAATTATGGCACAGATACGCAGTATTTT.

Only a few counts were recorded for this clone. V gene TRBV6-5 combines with J gene TRBJ2-7, with 9 bases lining up with TRBD1. The CDR3 loop spans 15 amino acids. The V and J ends lost 8 bases and 2 bases, in that order; junction bases with no gene match: 10. Germline CDR1 and CDR2: MNHEY and SVGAGI. CDR3 residues: CASVDGQGPPYEQYF. The CDR3 nucleotides are TGTGCCAGCGTTGATGGACAGGGGCCACCCTACGAGCAGTACTTC.

The rearrangement uses TRBV11-2 and TRBJ2-1; 8 bases line up with TRBD2. CDR3 length: 19 amino acids. CDR1 is SGHAT and CDR2 is FQNNGV in the germline V gene. J lost 7 bases, V lost 5 bases, and 22 bases had no gene match. CDR3 nucleotides: TGTGCCAGCAGCCTCCGTTTTGTGATAACGGGGGGGTTAAAAAATGAGCAGTTCTTC. This sequence encodes CASSLRFVITGGLKNEQFF. The entire variable domain, with the rest obtained from reference TRBV11-2 and TRBJ2-1, is as follows: EAGVAQSPRYKIIEKRQSVAFWCNPISGHATLYWYQQILGQGPKLLIQFQNNGVVDDSQLPKDRFSAERLKGVDSTLKIQPAKLEDSAVYLCASSLRFVITGGLKNEQFFGPGTRLTVL.

The chain couples TRBV6-5 to TRBJ1-1; D is unresolved. This CDR3 has 11 residues. Trimming took off 8 bases at V and 11 bases at J, with 15 bases between the two ends. CDR1 and CDR2 (germline): MNHEY, SVGAGI. CDR3 region: CASGAGGSAFF. CDR3 sequence (DNA): TGTGCCAGCGGCGCGGGAGGGAGTGCTTTCTTT.

The CDR3, as DNA: TGTGCCAGCAGTTACCAAAGCGGGCGGGATACGCAGTATTTT. This gives the protein CASSYQSGRDTQYF. The chain has TRBV6-5 and TRBJ2-3, with TRBD2 as a possible D gene (6 bases). CDR1 is MNHEY and CDR2 is SVGAGI in the germline V gene. V lost 2 bases, J lost 6 bases, and 12 bases lay in between. The CDR3 extends over 14 amino acids.

This clone was seen only a few times. The chain employs TRBV7-9 and TRBJ2-7, with no clear D. The CDR3 is made up of 13 amino acids. Trimming took off 5 bases at V and 9 bases at J, with 17 bases between the two ends. The germline CDR1 and CDR2 sequences are SEHNR and FQNEAQ (reference sequence). The CDR3 DNA follows: TGTGCCAGCAGCGACACCACAGTCTTCCTGCAGTACTTC. This codes for CASSDTTVFLQYF.

The chain combines TRBV12-5 with TRBJ2-1; the D gene is possibly TRBD1 (6 bases). The CDR3 is made up of 15 amino acids. From germline, CDR1 is LGHNT and CDR2 FRNRAP. V lost 5 bases, J lost 0 bases, and 11 bases lay in between. CDR3 bases: TGTGCTAGTGGTCCCGGGACATCCTCCTACAATGAGCAGTTCTTC. Translating it yields CASGPGTSSYNEQFF.

This clone was counted once. This chain connects TRBV29-1 to TRBJ1-2; perhaps TRBD1 as D (5 bases). This CDR3 spans 11 amino acids. V lost 6 bases and J 6 bases, leaving 11 bases between the germline ends. Germline V gene data show CDR1 as SQVTM and CDR2 as ANQGSEA. DNA for the CDR3: TGCAGCGTGGGGGGTTCGGATGGCTACACCTTC. It codes for CSVGGSDGYTF.

This clone was counted a single time. The V and J genes are TRBV3-1 (or the pseudogene TRBV3-2) and TRBJ1-2; D is perhaps TRBD1 (6 bases). This CDR3 is 12 amino acids long. V was clipped by 6 bases and J by 6 bases, with 11 bases between them. Germline CDR1 reads LGHDT; CDR2 reads YNNKEL (reference sequence). The CDR3 DNA is TGTGCCAGCAGGGAACAGGGCCATGGCTACACCTTC. Translating gives CASREQGHGYTF.

This clone was detected a few times. The rearrangement joins TRBV2 to TRBJ2-1; D remains unclear. From germline, CDR1 is SNHLY and CDR2 FYNNEI. The CDR3 length is 10 residues. V lost 6 bases, J lost 7 bases, and 4 bases lay in between. Here the CDR3 DNA reads TGTGCCAGCAGGAGGAATGAGCAGTTCTTC. It translates to CASRRNEQFF.

This chain uses TRBV7-6 with TRBJ2-5; 15 nucleotides align to TRBD2. Losses at the gene ends were 7 bases for V and 7 bases for J; bases not matched to a gene: 7. Looked up from germline, CDR1 is SGHVS and CDR2 is FNYEAQ. There are 15 residues in the CDR3. CDR3 region: CASTGRTSGGATQYF. CDR3 coding DNA: TGTGCCAGCACCGGAAGGACTAGCGGGGGGGCGACCCAGTACTTC.

The chain carries TRBV5-4 and TRBJ2-5, with D tentatively TRBD1 (5 bases). Between the trimmed V and J ends, which lost 0 bases and 5 bases, there was a span of 11 bases. The germline gives CDR1 SGHNT, CDR2 YYREEE (reference sequence). The CDR3 contains 14 residues. The CDR3 coding sequence is TGTGCCAGCAGCTTGGCTAAGGGGCGGGAGACCCAGTACTTC. It translates to CASSLAKGRETQYF.

This chain uses TRBV5-6 with TRBJ2-7; 9 bases map to TRBD1. J was trimmed by 4 bases and V by 3 bases; bases with no gene match: 5. This CDR3 has 14 residues. The germline V gene has CDR1 SGHDT and CDR2 YYEEEE. CDR3: CASSWGQGGYEQYF. In DNA form, the CDR3 reads TGTGCCAGCAGCTGGGGACAGGGTGGGTACGAGCAGTACTTC.

The genes are TRBV30 and TRBJ1-1, with 7 bases that match TRBD1. V lost 3 bases and J lost 0; bases outside the gene matches: 7. CDR3 length: 15 amino acids. Germline CDR1 is GTSNPN and CDR2 is SVGIG (reference sequence). The CDR3 loop is CAWRTGLLLNTEAFF. The DNA of the CDR3 is TGTGCCTGGAGGACAGGGCTTTTACTGAACACTGAAGCTTTCTTT.

This clone showed up many times. This sequence joins TRBV7-8 and TRBJ2-1; perhaps TRBD1 as D (6 bases). CDR1 and CDR2 (germline): SGHVS, FQNEAQ. CDR3 length: 11 residues. Between the trimmed V and J ends, which lost 4 bases and 15 bases, there was a span of 13 bases. In nucleotides, the CDR3 is TGTGCCAGCAGCTCCACAGGGATTTGGTTCTTC. Protein: CASSSTGIWFF.

The rearrangement joins TRBV6-5 to TRBJ1-1; D perhaps matches TRBD1 (6 bases). V lost 6 bases and J lost 2, with 13 bases in between. CDR3 length equals 14 residues. Germline CDR1 reads MNHEY; CDR2 reads SVGAGI. Written as DNA, the CDR3 is TGTGCCAGCAGCCGCCTGGACAGAAACACTGAAGCTTTCTTT. As protein: CASSRLDRNTEAFF.

The rearrangement uses TRBV13 and TRBJ1-2; the D is unclear. Trimming cost V 5 bases and J 4 bases, with 14 bases left between them. The CDR3 consists of 14 residues. Germline values: CDR1 PRHDT, CDR2 FYEKMQ (reference sequence). CDR3 coding DNA: TGTGCCAGCAGCGCCAGTCCGGGGTCCTATGGCTACACCTTC. Protein: CASSASPGSYGYTF.

The chain employs TRBV5-6 and TRBJ2-3; 7 positions agree with TRBD2. Germline values: CDR1 SGHDT, CDR2 YYEEEE. CDR3 length: 15 amino acids. V lost 3 bases to trimming and J lost 3 bases; unmatched junction nucleotides: 7. CDR3 nucleotides: TGTGCCAGCAGCTGGGAGGGAAGGAAGACAGATACGCAGTATTTT. Its translation: CASSWEGRKTDTQYF.

This chain uses TRBV11-3 with TRBJ2-3, with 9 bases matching TRBD1. The junction had 6 bases not matched to a gene; V was cut back by 0 bases and J by 2 bases. CDR3 length: 17 residues. Germline V CDR1 and CDR2: SGHNT, YENEEA. Here the CDR3 reads CASSLDGTGSPTDTQYF. CDR3 bases: TGTGCCAGCAGCTTAGACGGGACAGGGTCACCCACAGATACGCAGTATTTT.

The genes are TRBV6-5 and TRBJ2-7; 9 bases match TRBD1. The J segment lost 7 bases and the V segment lost 8 bases, leaving 15 bases of the junction unmatched. CDR1 and CDR2 from the germline V gene are MNHEY and SVGAGI. The CDR3 loop spans 15 amino acids. The CDR3 here is CASSGPGQGRGEQYF. The CDR3 DNA reads TGTGCCAGCTCAGGGCCGGGACAGGGCCGGGGGGAGCAGTACTTC.

This clone was recorded once. The V gene is TRBV3-1 (or the pseudogene TRBV3-2), the J gene TRBJ2-1, with TRBD2 matching 7 bases. The CDR3 spans 15 residues. V lost 0 bases, J lost 5 bases, and 4 bases stayed unmatched. In germline, CDR1 is LGHDT, CDR2 YNNKEL (reference sequence). The CDR3: CASSQDIGGNNEQFF. The DNA for the CDR3 is TGTGCCAGCAGCCAAGACATCGGGGGGAACAATGAGCAGTTCTTC.

The chain couples TRBV6-5 to TRBJ1-1; a possible D gene is TRBD1 (5 bases). Germline V gene lookup returns CDR1 MNHEY and CDR2 SVGAGI. The CDR3 is made up of 13 amino acids. V lost 0 bases and J 8 bases, leaving 10 bases between the germline ends. The CDR3, as DNA: TGTGCCAGCAGTTACTCGTGGGCAGGGGAAGCTTTCTTT. It is translated as CASSYSWAGEAFF.

The V call is TRBV6-5, the J call TRBJ1-1; 8 positions match TRBD1. The length of the CDR3 is 15 residues. CDR1 is MNHEY, CDR2 SVGAGI, per germline. V trimming: 6 bases; J trimming: 0 bases; junction bases outside the gene matches: 6. The chain's CDR3 is CASSFGQGMNTEAFF. The CDR3 nucleotides are TGTGCCAGCAGCTTCGGACAGGGTATGAACACTGAAGCTTTCTTT.

The V call is TRBV4-1, the J call TRBJ1-5; D not resolved. The V gene lost 1 base and the J gene lost 0 bases, with 13 bases spanning the gap. The CDR3 extends over 17 amino acids. Germline CDR1 reads MGHRA; CDR2 reads YSYEKL. The CDR3 protein is CASSQVIFGDSNQPQHF. The CDR3 DNA reads as TGCGCCAGCAGCCAAGTTATATTCGGGGATAGCAATCAGCCCCAGCATTTT.

The chain couples TRBV21-1 to TRBJ2-7; the D call TRBD1 from the table was never checked on the DNA. TRBV21-1 is a recognized pseudogene. This CDR3 comprises 13 residues. The CDR3 DNA follows: TGTGCCAGCAGCAAAGACAATACCTACGAGCAGTACTTC. Its protein is CASSKDNTYEQYF.